The clone carrying this TCR beta chain was seen only a few times. Alongside a J-beta primer mix, a sample-barcoded 5' primer served in a second PCR lasting about 7 to 12 cycles. Using its own MiXCR run on the 5' RACE reads, TCRdb lists one record per CDR3 protein. This table has about 1.7 million distinct CDR3 sequences, about 30% appearing once. The data were obtained in a study of blood T cells in healthy people across ages. V lost 0 bases, J lost 2 bases, and 11 bases lay in between. Germline-derived CDR1 and CDR2 are DFQATT and SNEGSKA (reference sequence). The CDR3 is 14 residues long. Sequencing input: blood. The chain joins TRBV20-1 to TRBJ2-7; the D gene is possibly TRBD2 (5 bases). This TCR derives from a woman aged 25-40 years in good health. The CDR3 DNA reads TGCAGTGCTAGAGATGGAGGCAGGACCTACGAGCAGTACTTC. Amino acid sequence: CSARDGGRTYEQYF.